A selection of T cell receptor beta chains follows, all from one sample in a study of PD-L1 blockade in urothelial cancer. Measured with immunoSEQ multiplex PCR; TCRdb has only the in-frame clones, and not every one. Of around 130,000 clones in the sample, about 81% were seen once. This sample comprised PBMCs, obtained around atezolizumab (anti-PD-L1) treatment. These receptors all come from a man aged 50 or older with urothelial cancer. CDR3s include the opening cysteine and the closing phenylalanine or tryptophan. Each record gives: J gene, D gene, clone size, V gene, CDR3 DNA, CDR3 protein. D genes are given only for firm matches. Size tells how often a clone was seen (once, few, many) or the class of an expanded clone, and some rows leave it out.

J: TRBJ2-1
D: TRBD1
size: -
V: TRBV28
DNA: TGTGCCAGCAGTAGTCCCGGGACAGGGAAGAATGAGCAGTTCTTC
CDR3: CASSSPGTGKNEQFF

J: TRBJ2-1
D: TRBD2
size: -
V: TRBV5-1
DNA: TGCGCCAGCAGCTTGGCCGGGCTAGCGGTCTACAATGAGCAGTTCTTC
CDR3: CASSLAGLAVYNEQFF

J: TRBJ2-1
D: -
size: -
V: TRBV7-6
DNA: TGTGCCAGCAGCTTAGACAACTACAATGAGCAGTTCTTC
CDR3: CASSLDNYNEQFF

J: TRBJ2-7
D: -
size: -
V: TRBV27
DNA: TGTGCCAGCAGGGTAACAGGGAGTCCCTCTACGTCTCGGCCTGAGCAGTACTTC
CDR3: CASRVTGSPSTSRPEQYF

J: TRBJ1-3
D: -
size: -
V: TRBV9
DNA: TGTGCCAGCAGCGCGGCCCTTCAGGGGCCCGGAAACACCATATATTTT
CDR3: CASSAALQGPGNTIYF

J: TRBJ2-7
D: TRBD2
size: -
V: TRBV5-1
DNA: TGCGCCAGCAGCTTGGGAGCGGGAGCACACGAGCAGTACTTC
CDR3: CASSLGAGAHEQYF

J: TRBJ2-7
D: TRBD1
size: -
V: TRBV7-7
DNA: TGTGCTAGCAGCGCGGACAGGGGTGACGAGCAGTACTTC
CDR3: CASSADRGDEQYF

J: TRBJ2-6
D: -
size: once
V: TRBV19
DNA: TGTGCCAGTAGCCGCGTGCCCTCTGGGGCCAACGTCCTGACTTTC
CDR3: CASSRVPSGANVLTF

J: TRBJ2-1
D: -
size: -
V: TRBV6-1
DNA: TGTGCCAGCAGTGAAGGACACCTTCCTCACAATGAGCAGTTCTTC
CDR3: CASSEGHLPHNEQFF

J: TRBJ2-7
D: TRBD2
size: -
V: TRBV6-5
DNA: TGTGCCAGCAGTCCCTCCGGGGGGTACGAGCAGTACTTC
CDR3: CASSPSGGYEQYF

J: TRBJ1-4
D: -
size: -
V: TRBV6-5
DNA: TGTGCCAGCAGTTACGGAGCAACTAATGAAAAACTGTTTTTT
CDR3: CASSYGATNEKLFF

J: TRBJ2-7
D: -
size: -
V: TRBV7-2
DNA: TGTGCCAGCAGCTTCCGGCAGGATGCCTACGAGCAGTACTTC
CDR3: CASSFRQDAYEQYF

J: TRBJ2-1
D: -
size: once
V: TRBV6-1
DNA: TGTGCCAGCAGTGAACCCGGGGAATCCTACAATGAGCAGTTCTTC
CDR3: CASSEPGESYNEQFF

J: TRBJ1-3
D: -
size: -
V: TRBV10-2
DNA: TGCGCCAGCCGCACAGGGAACTCTGGAAACACCATATATTTT
CDR3: CASRTGNSGNTIYF

J: TRBJ1-2
D: -
size: once
V: TRBV6-5
DNA: TGTGCCAGCAGCTTGACGGGAACTAACTATGGCTACACCTTC
CDR3: CASSLTGTNYGYTF

J: TRBJ1-4
D: TRBD1
size: -
V: TRBV10-3
DNA: TGTGCCATCAGACAGGGGGCCGAGAATGAAAAACTGTTTTTT
CDR3: CAIRQGAENEKLFF

J: TRBJ1-1
D: TRBD1
size: -
V: TRBV7-9
DNA: TGTGCCAGCAGACCAGGACAGGAGAACACTGAAGCTTTCTTT
CDR3: CASRPGQENTEAFF

J: TRBJ2-7
D: -
size: many
V: TRBV19
DNA: TGTGCCAGTAGTATTGGAGACTATCCATACGAGCAGTACTTC
CDR3: CASSIGDYPYEQYF

J: TRBJ2-1
D: -
size: -
V: TRBV9
DNA: TGTGCCAGCAGCTCCGGTGACTCGCTGTACAATGAGCAGTTCTTC
CDR3: CASSSGDSLYNEQFF

J: TRBJ2-7
D: TRBD2
size: -
V: TRBV2
DNA: TGTGCCAGCAAGGTGGCCAGCGGGGGAATCTACGAGCAGTACTTC
CDR3: CASKVASGGIYEQYF

J: TRBJ2-7
D: TRBD2
size: -
V: TRBV27
DNA: TGTGCCAGCAGCGGACTAGGAGGGTCCTACGAGCAGTACTTC
CDR3: CASSGLGGSYEQYF

J: TRBJ2-3
D: TRBD2
size: -
V: TRBV18
DNA: TGTGCCAGCTCACCACCGCTAGCGGGCACAGATACGCAGTATTTT
CDR3: CASSPPLAGTDTQYF

J: TRBJ2-7
D: -
size: -
V: TRBV28
DNA: TGTGCCAGCAGCGGGGTCTACGAGCAGTACTTC
CDR3: CASSGVYEQYF

J: TRBJ2-7
D: -
size: -
V: TRBV27
DNA: TGTGCCAGCAGTTTAGTCTCCAACTCTTTCTCCTACGAGCAGTACTTC
CDR3: CASSLVSNSFSYEQYF

J: TRBJ2-1
D: -
size: -
V: TRBV10-3
DNA: TGTGCCATCAGTGACAAGAGGGTAGCGGCCACGTCCTACAATGAGCAGTTCTTC
CDR3: CAISDKRVAATSYNEQFF

J: TRBJ2-7
D: -
size: few
V: TRBV5-6
DNA: TGTGCCAGCAGCTTGCTAGGGGGATCCTACGAGCAGTACTTC
CDR3: CASSLLGGSYEQYF

J: TRBJ2-3
D: TRBD2
size: -
V: TRBV28
DNA: TGTGCCTATGGGATAGCGGGAGCTAAAGATACGCAGTATTTT
CDR3: CAYGIAGAKDTQYF

J: TRBJ1-2
D: -
size: -
V: TRBV5-4
DNA: TGTGCCAGCAGCTTGGATGGGGGGGCGGGTGGCTACACCTTC
CDR3: CASSLDGGAGGYTF

J: TRBJ1-2
D: -
size: -
V: TRBV21-1
DNA: TGTGCCAGCAGCACCCCCGGGGTTCGAGCTAACTATGGCTACACCTTC
CDR3: CASSTPGVRANYGYTF

J: TRBJ2-7
D: -
size: -
V: TRBV19
DNA: TGTGCCAGTACCATGGGTCCAGGACAGCACTACGAGCAGTACTTC
CDR3: CASTMGPGQHYEQYF